This T cell receptor (beta chain) was obtained from a study of blood T cell repertoires in COVID-19 (dated by TCRdb to 2018 to 2020). Describing the broader study: Collaborator samples came from the United States, Italy and Spain and covered acute and convalescent phases of COVID-19. The sample metadata nearly always contained a de-identified subject ID, COVID-19 status, age in years and sex. The samples were drawn from two sources: the first 160 participants of the ongoing ImmuneRACE study, and about 1,300 subjects contributed by 6 global collaborators. Subjects who had been exposed to COVID-19, were actively infected with it, or had recovered from it provided the deeply sampled blood TCRbeta repertoires that made up the dataset. The material from the prospective study consisted of cDNA or gDNA derived from T cells, B-cell-depleted T cells, or PBMCs. Where available, HLA class I and class II types were taken from metadata supplied by the sample provider and were not determined by assay-based typing. The repertoires were released in a freely available public database intended as a resource for research on the immune response to SARS-CoV-2.

Broad study findings and their caveats: The amount of clinical and demographic metadata varied by source and participant and was provided uncurated.

TCRbeta CDR3 regions were amplified from genomic DNA using the immunoSEQ Assay, a bias-controlled multiplex PCR. From the authors' description of their analysis: The number of nucleated cells in each sample was estimated by amplification of reference gene primers within the assay. To quantify the absolute abundance of each unique TCRbeta CDR3 rearrangement, sequence reads were collapsed and filtered. For each sample, productive Simpson clonality was calculated as the square root of Simpson's diversity index across productive rearrangements. Not all clones reach the TCRdb copy of this immuneACCESS table, which keeps in-frame sequences only. Checked studies attribute under half of the gap to unresolved V genes and leave the rest unexplained. D and trimming were read from the DNA, whereas the V and J calls and clone size are those reported in that table. This sample gives about 220,000 clones in total; around 84% of them show up just once. Of the sample, roughly 21% is held by the ten largest clones.

Counted from cysteine to phenylalanine, this CDR3 has 14 amino acids. The CDR3 DNA has 42 bases and is translated from base 1. The CDR1 and CDR2 encoded by the germline V gene are SGHVS and FNYEAQ. Each collaborating institution followed its own protocols to collect whole blood in K2EDTA tubes. For TCRbeta analysis, collaborator samples were shipped as frozen whole blood, as isolated PBMCs, or as DNA extracted from either sample type. Turning to this clone: The antigen this receptor binds is unknown. Germline is not matched at one junction end, which may reflect a read error.

The source material was peripheral blood. This receptor chain uses TRBV7-6 and TRBJ2-1, and 12 junction bases match TRBD2. The origin of this receptor is a man aged 25-45 years with active or convalescent COVID-19. The DNA reads as follows: TGTGCCAGCAGCCTAGCGGGGGGGTACAATGAGCAGTTCTTC. It translates to CASSLAGGYNEQFF.